This entry lists 23 T cell receptor beta chains sequenced from one sample in a study of T cells in Graves' hyperthyroidism and ophthalmopathy. Researchers took RNA transcripts and amplified the TCR beta CDR3 regions from them. Carried out on the TCR CDR3, a first-round RT-PCR used the HTBI primer set. TCRdb redid the calling of the multiplex PCR reads with MiXCR, one entry per CDR3 protein. Of around 490,000 distinct CDR3 sequences in the sample, 15% to 20% are singletons; the top ten hold over 45%. The sample taken for sequencing was blood. Receptor source: a man aged 35-49 years with Graves' ophthalmopathy.

The table lists this clonotype with many counts. V usage is TRBV6-1 and J usage is TRBJ2-7, with D perhaps being TRBD1 or TRBD2 (5 bases each). The CDR3 runs 12 residues. The germline gives CDR1 MNHNS, CDR2 SASEGT. V lost 3 bases and J lost 8, with 11 bases in between. The CDR3 sequence: CASSEGPLKQYF. The CDR3 bases are TGTGCCAGCAGTGAGGGACCCCTCAAGCAGTACTTC.

This clonotype turned up a few times. The gene calls are TRBV20-1 and TRBJ2-1; no firm D call. The germline V and J ends were trimmed by 0 bases and 4 bases, with 7 bases remaining between them. The CDR3 extends over 13 amino acids. Germline V gives CDR1 DFQATT, CDR2 SNEGSKA (reference sequence). For the CDR3, the DNA is TGCAGTGCTAGAGATCAATGGTACAATGAGCAGTTCTTC. This encodes CSARDQWYNEQFF.

The chain carries TRBV29-1 and TRBJ2-5; 9 nucleotides line up with TRBD2. The CDR3 has 13 residues. From germline, CDR1 is SQVTM and CDR2 ANQGSEA. After removal of 6 bases from V and 5 bases from J, the junction contained 7 bases not matched to a gene. In DNA, the CDR3 is TGCAGCGTGGTAGCGGGAGCGGGGGAGACCCAGTACTTC. As protein: CSVVAGAGETQYF.

This clonotype has at least ten counts. The chain has TRBV18 and TRBJ2-2; D possibly corresponds to TRBD2 (7 bases). V was shortened by 6 bases and J by 3 bases, with 14 bases between the two germline ends. The CDR3 contains 15 residues. CDR1 is KGHSH and CDR2 is LQKENI in the germline V gene. The CDR3 here is CASSHREGHTGELFF. The DNA of the CDR3 is TGTGCCAGCTCCCACAGGGAGGGACACACCGGGGAGCTGTTTTTT.

In this sample, this clonotype turned up a few times. The V gene is TRBV2, the J gene TRBJ2-1; perhaps TRBD1 as D (5 bases). Trimming left V 7 bases short and J 4 bases short, with 11 bases between. The germline V gene has CDR1 SNHLY and CDR2 FYNNEI. The CDR3 is made up of 13 amino acids. The CDR3 bases are TGTGCCAGCACCGGACAACTATACAATGAGCAGTTCTTC. Translation: CASTGQLYNEQFF. Using reference TRBV2 and TRBJ2-1 for the parts outside the CDR3, the full variable domain is EPEVTQTPSHQVTQMGQEVILRCVPISNHLYFYWYRQILGQKVEFLVSFYNNEISEKSEIFDDQFSVERPDGSNFTLKIRSTKLEDSAMYFCASTGQLYNEQFFGPGTRLTVL.

This chain joins TRBV5-1 and TRBJ2-5; TRBD2 is a possible D gene (6 bases). The CDR3 spans 15 residues. V lost 6 bases and J 3 bases, leaving 18 bases between the germline ends. Germline values: CDR1 SGHRS, CDR2 YFSETQ. The CDR3 sequence is CASTRDFLGEETQYF. The DNA for the CDR3 is TGCGCCAGCACCCGGGACTTTTTAGGGGAAGAGACCCAGTACTTC.

The rearrangement links TRBV18 to TRBJ2-3, with a weak D call TRBD1 (5 bases). This CDR3 is built from 13 residues. Trimming stripped 2 bases from V and 5 bases from J, with 8 bases between. Germline V gene lookup returns CDR1 KGHSH and CDR2 LQKENI. The CDR3 nucleotides are TGTGCCAGCTCACCAGGGGCAGAAGATACGCAGTATTTT. Translating it yields CASSPGAEDTQYF.

This clonotype was observed a handful of times. This chain joins TRBV27 and TRBJ2-2, with a tentative D call TRBD2 (5 bases). Trimming left V 0 bases short and J 4 bases short, with 9 bases between. Germline CDR1 reads MNHEY; CDR2 reads SMNVEV (reference sequence). The CDR3 runs to 15 residues. In DNA, the CDR3 is TGTGCCAGCAGTTTATCGAGACTATCCACCGGGGAGCTGTTTTTT. Translated: CASSLSRLSTGELFF.

CDR3 sequence reads: CATSRPGQGYGNTIYF. In DNA form, the CDR3 reads TGTGCCACCAGCAGACCTGGACAGGGCTATGGAAACACCATATATTTT. This chain links TRBV15 with TRBJ1-3; 8 positions agree with TRBD1. Trimming cost V 2 bases and J 3 bases; bases outside gene matches: 6. The CDR3 contains 16 residues. Germline loops: CDR1 LNHNV, CDR2 YYDKDF (reference sequence).

V is TRBV2 and J is TRBJ2-1, with TRBD1 identical over 8 bases. Trimming cost V 6 bases and J 4 bases; bases outside gene matches: 2. Germline lookup yields CDR1 SNHLY and CDR2 FYNNEI. CDR3 length: 13 residues. CDR3 residues: CASRGQGYNEQFF. In DNA form, the CDR3 reads TGTGCCAGCAGAGGACAGGGTTACAATGAGCAGTTCTTC.

About this clonotype itself: A much larger clone lies a single base off, so this may be a read error. V is TRBV18 and J is TRBJ1-1, with TRBD1 identical over 11 bases. The CDR3 spans 14 residues. CDR1 is KGHSH and CDR2 is LQKENI in the germline V gene. The CDR3 is CVSSATGTGGEAFF. The DNA for the CDR3 is TGTGTCAGCTCAGCTACCGGGACAGGGGGTGAAGCTTTCTTT. The variable domain in full, with the rest retrieved from reference TRBV18 and TRBJ1-1, is NAGVMQNPRHLVRRRGQEARLRCSPMKGHSHVYWYRQLPEEGLKFMVYLQKENIIDESGMPKERFSAEFPKEGPSILRIQQVVRGDSAAYFCVSSATGTGGEAFFGQGTRLTVV.

This sequence joins TRBV11-2 and TRBJ1-4; 12 bases are shared with TRBD1. Losses at the gene ends were 7 bases for V and 7 bases for J; bases not matched to a gene: 13. The CDR3 has 17 residues. Per germline, CDR1 SGHAT and CDR2 FQNNGV. The CDR3 sequence: CASTNLHGTGGTEKLFF. CDR3 bases: TGTGCCAGCACCAACTTACATGGGACAGGGGGCACTGAAAAACTGTTTTTT.

This clonotype was observed a handful of times. This sequence joins TRBV7-9 and TRBJ2-6; D assignment may be TRBD1 or TRBD2 (5 bases each). In germline, CDR1 is SEHNR, CDR2 FQNEAQ (reference sequence). The CDR3 contains 17 residues. The V end lost 5 bases, the J end lost 0 bases, and 14 bases lay between the germline ends. CDR3 coding DNA: TGTGCCAGCAGCCACCGGGACCGGAGCTCTGGGGCCAACGTCCTGACTTTC. This translates into CASSHRDRSSGANVLTF.

V gene TRBV7-2 combines with J gene TRBJ1-5; D remains ambiguous. V dropped 5 bases and J dropped 5 bases, with 10 bases sitting between them. CDR1 is SGHTA and CDR2 is FQGNSA in the germline V gene. There are 13 residues in the CDR3. This CDR3 reads CASSDIQYQPQHF. The CDR3 DNA follows: TGTGCCAGCAGCGACATCCAATATCAGCCCCAGCATTTT. Full variable domain (rest looked up from reference TRBV7-2 and TRBJ1-5): GAGVSQSPSNKVTEKGKDVELRCDPISGHTALYWYRQSLGQGLEFLIYFQGNSAPDKSGLPSDRFSAERTGGSVSTLTIQRTQQEDSAVYLCASSDIQYQPQHFGDGTRLSIL.

This clonotype was found a few times. CDR3 in amino acids: CASSPPNRVAGYTF. The CDR3 nucleotides read TGTGCCAGCTCACCACCGAACAGGGTAGCTGGCTACACCTTC. This rearrangement joins TRBV18 to TRBJ1-2, with D possibly being TRBD1 (6 bases). V was pared by 0 bases and J by 7 bases, with 12 bases between. CDR3 length equals 14 residues. Germline V CDR1 and CDR2: KGHSH, LQKENI.

This clonotype was observed a handful of times. The chain carries TRBV10-3 and TRBJ2-2; 7 positions match TRBD2. V was pared by 6 bases and J by 5 bases, with 3 bases of the junction left unmatched. From germline, CDR1 is ENHRY and CDR2 SYGVKD. CDR3 length: 13 amino acids. CDR3 amino acids: CAISLRGTGELFF. CDR3 coding DNA: TGTGCCATCAGCCTGCGGGGGACCGGGGAGCTGTTTTTT.

This clonotype was seen a handful of times. The rearrangement links TRBV4-1 to TRBJ2-1; a weak D match, TRBD1 (5 bases). Per the germline V gene, CDR1 is MGHRA and CDR2 is YSYEKL. Between the trimmed V and J ends, which lost 2 bases and 5 bases, there was a span of 19 bases. This CDR3 has 17 amino acids. CDR3 region: CASSQHRNRFAHNEQFF. CDR3 coding DNA: TGCGCCAGCAGCCAACACAGAAACAGGTTCGCCCACAATGAGCAGTTCTTC.

This clonotype was detected ten times or more. CDR3 nucleotides: TGTGCCAGCAGTGACAGCGGGGGGAACACAGATACGCAGTATTTT. Its translation: CASSDSGGNTDTQYF. V is TRBV6-4 and J is TRBJ2-3; TRBD2 aligns across 9 bases. CDR1 is MRHNA and CDR2 is SNTAGT in the germline V gene. The V segment lost 2 bases and the J segment 2 bases; nucleotides outside the gene matches: 2. The CDR3 covers 15 residues.

A few counts support this clonotype. The rearrangement links TRBV3-1 to TRBJ2-3; 8 nucleotides align to TRBD2. Per the germline V gene, CDR1 is LGHDT and CDR2 is YNNKEL (reference sequence). Trimming took 4 bases from V and 7 from J; bases not matched to a gene: 10. The CDR3 has 15 residues. The CDR3 region has the DNA TGTGCCAGCAGCCGGAGCCGGGAGGGGCCAAATACGCAGTATTTT. Amino acids: CASSRSREGPNTQYF.

The table lists this clonotype with many counts. The gene calls are TRBV5-8 and TRBJ1-1; a possible D gene is TRBD1 (5 bases). This CDR3 is built from 17 residues. V lost 0 bases and J lost 1, with 16 bases in between. Germline values: CDR1 SGHTS, CDR2 YDEGEE. In nucleotides, the CDR3 is TGTGCCAGCAGCTTGGCTGGAACACCAGGGACGAACACTGAAGCTTTCTTT. Protein: CASSLAGTPGTNTEAFF.

This clonotype has just a few counts. This chain uses TRBV4-1 with TRBJ2-7; D is ambiguous. V lost 0 bases and J 2 bases, leaving 8 bases between the germline ends. This CDR3 comprises 14 residues. CDR1 MGHRA and CDR2 YSYEKL come from the germline V gene. The CDR3 DNA reads TGCGCCAGCAGCCAAGATGGATCCGCCTACGAGCAGTACTTC. Protein product: CASSQDGSAYEQYF.

The CDR3: CASRPGGTAQPSYNSPLHF. The CDR3 DNA reads TGTGCCAGCAGACCCGGGGGGACAGCTCAACCGTCCTATAATTCACCCCTCCACTTT. The rearrangement joins TRBV6-1 to TRBJ1-6; 7 bases match TRBD1. Trimming removed 6 bases from V and 1 base from J; junction bases left unmatched: 15. Germline CDR1 reads MNHNS; CDR2 reads SASEGT. CDR3 length: 19 amino acids.

This sequence joins TRBV6-1 and TRBJ1-1; TRBD1 aligns across 7 bases. The trim removed 5 bases at V and 2 bases at J, leaving 17 bases unmatched. This CDR3 has 18 amino acids. Germline V gene data show CDR1 as MNHNS and CDR2 as SASEGT. The CDR3 nucleotides read TGTGCCAGCAGTCCTCGGGACAGCCAACAGATTCTTAACACTGAAGCTTTCTTT. Translation gives CASSPRDSQQILNTEAFF.